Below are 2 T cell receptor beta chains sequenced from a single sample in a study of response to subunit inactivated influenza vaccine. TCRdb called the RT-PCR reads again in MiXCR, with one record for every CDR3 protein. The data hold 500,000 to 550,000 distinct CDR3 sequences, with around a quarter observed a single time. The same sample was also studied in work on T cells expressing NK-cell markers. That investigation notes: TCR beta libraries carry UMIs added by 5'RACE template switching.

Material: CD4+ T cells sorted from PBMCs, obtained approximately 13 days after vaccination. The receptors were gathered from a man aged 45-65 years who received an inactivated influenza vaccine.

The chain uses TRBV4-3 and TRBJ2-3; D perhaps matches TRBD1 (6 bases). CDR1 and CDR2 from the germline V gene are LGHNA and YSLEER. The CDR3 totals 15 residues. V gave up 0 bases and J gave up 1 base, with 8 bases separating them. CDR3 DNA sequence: TGCGCCAGCAGCCAAGAGGGGGCCCGCACAGATACGCAGTATTTT. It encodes CASSQEGARTDTQYF.

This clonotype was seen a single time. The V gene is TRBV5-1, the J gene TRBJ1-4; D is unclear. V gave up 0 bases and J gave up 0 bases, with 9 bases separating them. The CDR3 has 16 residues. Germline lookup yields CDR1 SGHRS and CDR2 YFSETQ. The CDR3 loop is CASSLGFETTNEKLFF. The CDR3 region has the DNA TGCGCCAGCAGCTTGGGGTTCGAAACAACTAATGAAAAACTGTTTTTT.